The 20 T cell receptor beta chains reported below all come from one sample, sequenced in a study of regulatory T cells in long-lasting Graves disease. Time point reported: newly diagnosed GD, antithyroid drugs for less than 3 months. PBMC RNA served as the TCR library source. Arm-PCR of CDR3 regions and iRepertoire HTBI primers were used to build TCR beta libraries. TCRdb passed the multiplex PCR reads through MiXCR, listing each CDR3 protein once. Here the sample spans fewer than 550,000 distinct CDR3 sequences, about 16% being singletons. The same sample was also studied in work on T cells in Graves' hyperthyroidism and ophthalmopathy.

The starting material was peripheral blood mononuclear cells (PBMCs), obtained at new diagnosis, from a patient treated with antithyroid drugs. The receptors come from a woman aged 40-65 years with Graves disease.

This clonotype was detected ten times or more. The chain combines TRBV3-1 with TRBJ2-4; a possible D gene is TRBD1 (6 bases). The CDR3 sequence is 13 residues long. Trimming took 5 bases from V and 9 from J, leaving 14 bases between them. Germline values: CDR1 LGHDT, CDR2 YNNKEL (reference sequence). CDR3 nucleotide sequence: TGTGCCAGCAGCGGACGGACAGTCGTCATTCAGTACTTC. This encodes CASSGRTVVIQYF.

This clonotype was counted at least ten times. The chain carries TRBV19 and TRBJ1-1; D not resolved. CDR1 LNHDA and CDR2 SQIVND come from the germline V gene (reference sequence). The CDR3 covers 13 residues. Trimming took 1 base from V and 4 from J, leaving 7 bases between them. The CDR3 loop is CASSIGFGTEAFF. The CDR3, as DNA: TGTGCCAGTAGTATAGGGTTCGGCACTGAAGCTTTCTTT.

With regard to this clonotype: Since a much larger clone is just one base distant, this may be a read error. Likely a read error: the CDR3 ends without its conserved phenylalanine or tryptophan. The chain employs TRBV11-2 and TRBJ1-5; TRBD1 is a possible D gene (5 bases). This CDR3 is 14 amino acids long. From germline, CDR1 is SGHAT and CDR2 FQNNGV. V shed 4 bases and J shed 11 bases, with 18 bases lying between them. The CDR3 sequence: CASSSGGTGIAQHL. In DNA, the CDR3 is TGTGCCAGCAGCTCCGGGGGAACGGGTATAGCCCAGCATCTT.

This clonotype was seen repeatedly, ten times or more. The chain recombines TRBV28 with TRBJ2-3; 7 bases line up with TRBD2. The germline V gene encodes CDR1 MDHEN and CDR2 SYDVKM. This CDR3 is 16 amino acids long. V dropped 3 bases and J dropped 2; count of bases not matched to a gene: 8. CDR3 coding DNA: TGTGCCAGCAGTTTCACATGGGCGGGAGTCACAGATACGCAGTATTTT. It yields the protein CASSFTWAGVTDTQYF.

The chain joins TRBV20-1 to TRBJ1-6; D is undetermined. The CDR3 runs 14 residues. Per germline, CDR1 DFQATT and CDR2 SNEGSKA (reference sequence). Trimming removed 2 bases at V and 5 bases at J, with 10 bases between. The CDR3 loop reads CSARRGTDNSPLHF. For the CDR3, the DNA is TGCAGTGCTAGACGGGGTACCGATAATTCACCCCTCCACTTT.

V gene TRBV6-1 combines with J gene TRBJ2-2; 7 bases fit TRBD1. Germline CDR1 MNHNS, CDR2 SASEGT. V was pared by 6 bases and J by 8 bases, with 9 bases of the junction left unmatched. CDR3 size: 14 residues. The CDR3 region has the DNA TGTGCCAGCAGACTGGACAGGACCAGGGGGGAGCTGTTTTTT. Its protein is CASRLDRTRGELFF.

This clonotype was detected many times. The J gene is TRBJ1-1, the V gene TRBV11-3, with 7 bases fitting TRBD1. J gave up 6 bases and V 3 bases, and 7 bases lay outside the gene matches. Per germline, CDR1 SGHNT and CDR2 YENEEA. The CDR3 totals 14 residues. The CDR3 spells CASSFIGGLAEAFF. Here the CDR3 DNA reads TGTGCCAGCAGCTTCATAGGGGGCTTGGCTGAAGCTTTCTTT.

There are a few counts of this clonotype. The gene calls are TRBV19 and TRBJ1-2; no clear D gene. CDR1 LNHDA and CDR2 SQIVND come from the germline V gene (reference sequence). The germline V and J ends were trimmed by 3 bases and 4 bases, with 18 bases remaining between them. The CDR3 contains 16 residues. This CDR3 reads CASSISGSQSIYGYTF. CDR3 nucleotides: TGTGCCAGTAGTATCTCCGGGTCCCAGTCTATCTATGGCTACACCTTC.

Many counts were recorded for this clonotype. CDR3: CASSLDGAIGEAFF. For the CDR3, the DNA is TGTGCCAGCAGCTTAGATGGCGCGATAGGTGAAGCTTTCTTT. V usage is TRBV11-3 and J usage is TRBJ1-1; D uncertain. The CDR3 extends over 14 amino acids. Trimming took off 0 bases at V and 7 bases at J, with 12 bases between the two ends. Germline V gene sequence: CDR1 SGHNT, CDR2 YENEEA.

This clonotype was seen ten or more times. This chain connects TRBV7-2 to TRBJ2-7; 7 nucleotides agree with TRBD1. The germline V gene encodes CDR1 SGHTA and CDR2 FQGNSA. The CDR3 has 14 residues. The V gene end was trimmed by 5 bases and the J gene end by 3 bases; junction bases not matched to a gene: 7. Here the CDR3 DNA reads TGTGCCAGCAGCCGACGACAGGGTGGCTACGAGCAGTACTTC. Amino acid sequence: CASSRRQGGYEQYF.

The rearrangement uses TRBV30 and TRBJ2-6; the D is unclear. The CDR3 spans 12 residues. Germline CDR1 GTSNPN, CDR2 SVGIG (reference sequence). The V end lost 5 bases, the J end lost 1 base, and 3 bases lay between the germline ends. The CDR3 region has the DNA TGTGCCTGGTCATCTGGGGCCAACGTCCTGACTTTC. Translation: CAWSSGANVLTF. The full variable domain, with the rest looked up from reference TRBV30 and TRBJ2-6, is SQTIHQWPATLVQPVGSPLSLECTVEGTSNPNLYWYRQAAGRGLQLLFYSVGIGQISSEVPQNLSASRPQDRQFILSSKKLLLSDSGFYLCAWSSGANVLTFGAGSRLTVL.

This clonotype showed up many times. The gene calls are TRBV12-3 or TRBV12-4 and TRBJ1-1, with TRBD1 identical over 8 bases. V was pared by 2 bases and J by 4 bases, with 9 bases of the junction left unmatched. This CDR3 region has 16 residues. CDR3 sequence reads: CASSLFQGQDTTEAFF. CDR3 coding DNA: TGTGCCAGCAGTTTATTCCAGGGACAGGATACCACTGAAGCTTTCTTT.

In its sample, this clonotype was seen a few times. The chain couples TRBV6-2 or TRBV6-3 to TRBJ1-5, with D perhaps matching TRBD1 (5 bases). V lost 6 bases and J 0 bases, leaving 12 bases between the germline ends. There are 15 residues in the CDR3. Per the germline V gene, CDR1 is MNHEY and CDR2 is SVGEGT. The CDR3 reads CASSYDSVSNQPQHF. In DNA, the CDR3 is TGTGCCAGCAGCTACGACAGTGTTAGCAATCAGCCCCAGCATTTT.

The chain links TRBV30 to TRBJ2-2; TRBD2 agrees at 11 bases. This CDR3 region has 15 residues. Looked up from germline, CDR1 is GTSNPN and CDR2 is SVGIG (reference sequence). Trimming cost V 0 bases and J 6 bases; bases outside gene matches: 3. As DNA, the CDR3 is TGTGCCTGGAGTGTAACTAGCGGGGGCTCCGGGGAGCTGTTTTTT. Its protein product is CAWSVTSGGSGELFF.

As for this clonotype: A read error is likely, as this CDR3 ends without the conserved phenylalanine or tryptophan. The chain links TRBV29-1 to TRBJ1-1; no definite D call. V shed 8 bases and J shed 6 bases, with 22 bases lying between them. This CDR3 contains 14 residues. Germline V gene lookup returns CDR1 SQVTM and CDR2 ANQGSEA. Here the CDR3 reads CSLRREGLWAEAFL. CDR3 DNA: TGCAGCCTCCGGAGGGAAGGGCTGTGGGCTGAAGCTTTCCTT.

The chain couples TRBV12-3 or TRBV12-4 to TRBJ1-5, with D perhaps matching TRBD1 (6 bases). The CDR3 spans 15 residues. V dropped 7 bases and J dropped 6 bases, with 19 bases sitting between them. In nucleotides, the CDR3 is TGTGCCAGCACTCTGGGGGGGGGCATTGGTCAGCCCCAGCATTTT. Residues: CASTLGGGIGQPQHF.

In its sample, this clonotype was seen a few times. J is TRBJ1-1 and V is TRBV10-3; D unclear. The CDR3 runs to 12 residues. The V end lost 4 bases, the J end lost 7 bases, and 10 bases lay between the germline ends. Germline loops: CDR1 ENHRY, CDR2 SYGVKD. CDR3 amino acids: CAISGSTDEAFF. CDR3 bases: TGTGCCATCAGTGGATCTACAGATGAAGCTTTCTTT.

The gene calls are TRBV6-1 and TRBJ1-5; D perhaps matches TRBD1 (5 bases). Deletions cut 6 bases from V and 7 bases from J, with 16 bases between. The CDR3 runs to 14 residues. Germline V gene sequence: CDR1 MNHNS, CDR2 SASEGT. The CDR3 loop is CASSTTQGSQPQHF. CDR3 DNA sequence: TGTGCCAGCAGCACGACGCAGGGAAGCCAGCCCCAGCATTTT.

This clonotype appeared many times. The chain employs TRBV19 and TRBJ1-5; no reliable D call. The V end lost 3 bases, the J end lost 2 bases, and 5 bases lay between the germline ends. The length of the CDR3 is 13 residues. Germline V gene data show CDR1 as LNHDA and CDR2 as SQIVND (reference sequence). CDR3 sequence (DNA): TGTGCCAGTAGTATTTCGGGCAATCAGCCCCAGCATTTT. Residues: CASSISGNQPQHF.

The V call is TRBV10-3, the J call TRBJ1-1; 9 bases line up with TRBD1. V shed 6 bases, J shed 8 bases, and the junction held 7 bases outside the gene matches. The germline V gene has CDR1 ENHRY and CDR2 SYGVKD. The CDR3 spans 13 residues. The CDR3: CAIRVGQGGEAFF. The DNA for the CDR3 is TGTGCCATCAGAGTGGGACAGGGAGGGGAAGCTTTCTTT.